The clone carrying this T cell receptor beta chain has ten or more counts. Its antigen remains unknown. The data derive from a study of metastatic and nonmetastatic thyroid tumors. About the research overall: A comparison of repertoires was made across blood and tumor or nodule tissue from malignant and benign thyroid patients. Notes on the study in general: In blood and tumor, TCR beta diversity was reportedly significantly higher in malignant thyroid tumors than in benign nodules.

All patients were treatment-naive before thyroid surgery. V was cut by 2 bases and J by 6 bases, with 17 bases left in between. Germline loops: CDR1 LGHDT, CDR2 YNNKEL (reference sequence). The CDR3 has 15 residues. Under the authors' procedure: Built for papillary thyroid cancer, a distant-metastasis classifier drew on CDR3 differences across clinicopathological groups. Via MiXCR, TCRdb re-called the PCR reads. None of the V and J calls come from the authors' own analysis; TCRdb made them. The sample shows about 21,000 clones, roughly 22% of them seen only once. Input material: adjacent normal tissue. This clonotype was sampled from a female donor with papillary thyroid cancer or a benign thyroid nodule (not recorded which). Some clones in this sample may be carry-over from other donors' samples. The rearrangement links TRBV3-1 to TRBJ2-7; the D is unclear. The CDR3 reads CASSQIFGTSVEQYF. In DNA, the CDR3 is TGTGCCAGCAGCCAAATCTTTGGCACCTCTGTCGAGCAGTACTTC.